This T cell receptor beta chain was identified in a study of blood T cell repertoires in COVID-19. V was shortened by 6 bases and J by 0 bases, with 15 bases between the two germline ends. This CDR3 region has 17 residues. Germline V gene data show CDR1 as KGHSH and CDR2 as LQKENI. Study processing details: Reference gene primer amplification gave estimated nucleated cell counts. Repertoires were generated with immunoSEQ multiplex PCR, while TCRdb's copy carries only in-frame clones and drops some. V and J calls and clone size are copied from that table; D and trimming were computed from the DNA. Found here are under 150,000 clones, 84% of them singletons; the top ten hold about 1.5%.

The receptor was isolated from a man in his 60s with acute or convalescent COVID-19. This rearrangement joins TRBV18 to TRBJ1-6; a weak D match, TRBD1 (6 bases). The sample was peripheral blood. This chain's CDR3 is CASSRDRTSSYNSPLHF. The CDR3 DNA reads as TGTGCCAGCTCGCGAGACAGGACGAGCTCCTATAATTCACCCCTCCACTTT. Filled out from reference TRBV18 and TRBJ1-6, the complete variable domain reads NAGVMQNPRHLVRRRGQEARLRCSPMKGHSHVYWYRQLPEEGLKFMVYLQKENIIDESGMPKERFSAEFPKEGPSILRIQQVVRGDSAAYFCASSRDRTSSYNSPLHFGNGTRLTVT.